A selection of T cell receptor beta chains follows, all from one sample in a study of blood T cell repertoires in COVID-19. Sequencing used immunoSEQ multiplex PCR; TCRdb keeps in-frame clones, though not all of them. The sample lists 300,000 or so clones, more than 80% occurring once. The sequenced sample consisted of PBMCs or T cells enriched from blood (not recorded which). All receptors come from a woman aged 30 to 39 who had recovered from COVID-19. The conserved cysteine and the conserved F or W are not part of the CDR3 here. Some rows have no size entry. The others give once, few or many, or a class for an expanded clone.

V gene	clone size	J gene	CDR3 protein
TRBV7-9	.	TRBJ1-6	ASSLTGGAYNSPLH
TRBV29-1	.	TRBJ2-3	SVEGLVYTDTQY
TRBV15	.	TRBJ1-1	ATSRPVLGGGTEAF
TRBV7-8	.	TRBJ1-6	ASSLVAGSYNSPLH
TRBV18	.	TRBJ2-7	ASSPSVTYEQY
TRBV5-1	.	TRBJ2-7	ASSTRQGVYEQY
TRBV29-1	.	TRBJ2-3	SVEQDWVKDTQY
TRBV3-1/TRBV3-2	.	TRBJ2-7	ASSSGQVVSYEQY
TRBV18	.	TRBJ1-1	ASSPSGKGTEAF
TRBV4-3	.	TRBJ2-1	ASSQDRGFYNEQF
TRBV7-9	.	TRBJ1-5	ASSPRGGQPQH
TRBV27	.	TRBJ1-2	ASSSPGGYGYT
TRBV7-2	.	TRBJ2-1	ASSLRGDNEQF
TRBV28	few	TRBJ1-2	ASRTGDYGYT
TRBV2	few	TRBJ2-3	ASSEFEQYTDTQY
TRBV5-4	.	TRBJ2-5	ASSHPGTSQETQY
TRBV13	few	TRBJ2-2	ASSLGGRNTGELF
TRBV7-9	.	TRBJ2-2	ASSWTSGNTGELF
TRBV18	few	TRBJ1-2	ASSPPQGINYGYT
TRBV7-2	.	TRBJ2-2	ASSLRGSGKVGELF
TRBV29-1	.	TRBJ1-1	SAHRGDTEAF
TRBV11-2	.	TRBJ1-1	ASSLMGRRGTEAF
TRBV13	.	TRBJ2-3	ASSLYADTQY
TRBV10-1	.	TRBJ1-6	ASSEDRGSSPLH
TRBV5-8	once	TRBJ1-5	ASSAGGRSNQPQH
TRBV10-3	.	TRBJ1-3	AISESGQASGNTIY
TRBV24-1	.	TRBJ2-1	ATSDLRYEQF
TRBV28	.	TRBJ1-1	ASNQGGDTEAF
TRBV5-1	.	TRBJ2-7	ASSLGLAGAVEQY
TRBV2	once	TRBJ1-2	ASSGRTDSPGGYT
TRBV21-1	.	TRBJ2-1	ASSKERTQDRAFYNEQF
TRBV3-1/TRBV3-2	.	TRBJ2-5	ASSQAASGTQY
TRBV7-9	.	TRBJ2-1	ASSLASGTQYYNEQF
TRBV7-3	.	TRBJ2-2	ASSQGLAGLTGELF
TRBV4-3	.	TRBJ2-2	ASSQAQREYGGELF
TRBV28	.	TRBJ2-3	ASIGTGSDTQY
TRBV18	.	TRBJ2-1	ASSSNGENEQF